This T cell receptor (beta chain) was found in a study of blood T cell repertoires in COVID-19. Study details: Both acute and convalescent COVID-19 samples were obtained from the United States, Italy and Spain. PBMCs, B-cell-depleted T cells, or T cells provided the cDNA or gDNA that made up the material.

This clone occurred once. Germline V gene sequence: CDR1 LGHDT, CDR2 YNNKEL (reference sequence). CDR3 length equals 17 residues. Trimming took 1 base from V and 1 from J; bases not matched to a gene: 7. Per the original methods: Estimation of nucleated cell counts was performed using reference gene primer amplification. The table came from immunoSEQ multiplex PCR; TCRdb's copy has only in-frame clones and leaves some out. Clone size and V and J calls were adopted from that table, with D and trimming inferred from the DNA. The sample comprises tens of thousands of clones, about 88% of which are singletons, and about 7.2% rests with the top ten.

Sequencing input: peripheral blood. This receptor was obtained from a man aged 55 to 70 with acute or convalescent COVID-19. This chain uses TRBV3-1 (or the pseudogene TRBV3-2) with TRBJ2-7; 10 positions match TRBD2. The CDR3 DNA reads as TGTGCCAGCAGCCAAGCTACTAGCGGGGTGAAATCCTACGAGCAGTACTTC. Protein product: CASSQATSGVKSYEQYF.